The clone carrying this T cell receptor (beta chain) was detected only a few times. TCRdb reanalysed the 5' RACE reads using MiXCR and keeps one entry per CDR3 protein. The table records about 190,000 distinct CDR3 sequences, around 20% of them present only once. The data are from a study of T-cell memory formation after mild COVID-19. Whole-study context: Clusters were largely donor specific.

The CDR3 is 15 amino acids. The germline CDR1 and CDR2 sequences are DFQATT and SNEGSKA (reference sequence). With 6 bases removed from V and 0 bases from J, the gap between germline ends came to 15 bases. This receptor was taken from an adult woman who had mild COVID-19 (a few samples of this study predate the infection). Cell type and time point are not known. The chain is built from TRBV20-1 and TRBJ2-1, with a possible D match to TRBD1 (6 bases). The specimen was PBMCs or a T cell subset sorted from them (not recorded which). The CDR3 sequence: CSASKRGGSYNEQFF. The CDR3 region has the DNA TGCAGTGCCAGTAAGCGAGGGGGCTCCTACAATGAGCAGTTCTTC.